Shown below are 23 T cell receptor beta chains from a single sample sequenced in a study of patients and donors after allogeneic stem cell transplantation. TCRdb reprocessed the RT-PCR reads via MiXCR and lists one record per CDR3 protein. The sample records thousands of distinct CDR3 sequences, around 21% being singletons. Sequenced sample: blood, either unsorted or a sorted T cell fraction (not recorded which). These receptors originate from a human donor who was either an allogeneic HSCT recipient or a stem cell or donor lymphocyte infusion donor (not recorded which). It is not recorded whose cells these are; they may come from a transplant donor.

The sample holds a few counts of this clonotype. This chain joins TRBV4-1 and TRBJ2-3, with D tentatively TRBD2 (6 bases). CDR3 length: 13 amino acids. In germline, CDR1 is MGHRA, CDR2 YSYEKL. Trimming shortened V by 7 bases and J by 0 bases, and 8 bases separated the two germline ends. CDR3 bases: TGCGCCAGCAAGGAGGGTAGCACAGATACGCAGTATTTT. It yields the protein CASKEGSTDTQYF.

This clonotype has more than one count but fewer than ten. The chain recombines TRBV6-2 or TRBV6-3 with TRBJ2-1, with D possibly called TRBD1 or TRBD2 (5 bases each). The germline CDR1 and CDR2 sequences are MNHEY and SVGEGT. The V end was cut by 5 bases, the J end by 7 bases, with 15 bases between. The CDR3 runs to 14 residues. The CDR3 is CASSPHSGRNEQFF. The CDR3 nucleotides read TGTGCCAGCAGTCCCCATTCAGGGAGAAATGAGCAGTTCTTC.

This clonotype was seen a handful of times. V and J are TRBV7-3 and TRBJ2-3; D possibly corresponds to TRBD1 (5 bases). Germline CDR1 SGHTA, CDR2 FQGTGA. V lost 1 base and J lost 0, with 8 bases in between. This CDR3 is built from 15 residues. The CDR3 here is CASSLMGPSTDTQYF. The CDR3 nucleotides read TGTGCCAGCAGCTTAATGGGGCCTAGCACAGATACGCAGTATTTT.

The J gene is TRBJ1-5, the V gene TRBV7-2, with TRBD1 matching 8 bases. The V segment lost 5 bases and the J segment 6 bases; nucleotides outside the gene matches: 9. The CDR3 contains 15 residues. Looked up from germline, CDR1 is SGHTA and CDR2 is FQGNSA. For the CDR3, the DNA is TGTGCCAGCAGCCACTCACCAGGGGGCGGTCAGCCCCAGCATTTT. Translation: CASSHSPGGGQPQHF.

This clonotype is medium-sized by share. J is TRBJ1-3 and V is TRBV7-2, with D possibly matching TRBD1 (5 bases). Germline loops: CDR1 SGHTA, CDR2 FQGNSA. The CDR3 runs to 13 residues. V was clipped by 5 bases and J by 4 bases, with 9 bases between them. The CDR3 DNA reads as TGTGCCAGCAGCGGGAGGGGCGGAAACACCATATATTTT. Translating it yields CASSGRGGNTIYF.

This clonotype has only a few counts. The DNA for the CDR3 is TGTGCCAGCAGCCAGGGGGCGCAGGGCTACACCTTC. Translating it yields CASSQGAQGYTF. The chain is built from TRBV3-1 and TRBJ1-2, with D maybe TRBD1 (6 bases). The CDR3 consists of 12 residues. V lost 3 bases and J 8 bases, leaving 10 bases between the germline ends. In germline, CDR1 is LGHDT, CDR2 YNNKEL (reference sequence).

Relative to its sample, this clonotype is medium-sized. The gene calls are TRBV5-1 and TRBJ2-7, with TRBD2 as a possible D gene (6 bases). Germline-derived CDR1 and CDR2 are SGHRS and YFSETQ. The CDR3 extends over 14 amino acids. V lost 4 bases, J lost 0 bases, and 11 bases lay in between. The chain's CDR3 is CASSPLGSSYEQYF. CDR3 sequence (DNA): TGCGCCAGCAGCCCCCTCGGGAGCTCCTACGAGCAGTACTTC.

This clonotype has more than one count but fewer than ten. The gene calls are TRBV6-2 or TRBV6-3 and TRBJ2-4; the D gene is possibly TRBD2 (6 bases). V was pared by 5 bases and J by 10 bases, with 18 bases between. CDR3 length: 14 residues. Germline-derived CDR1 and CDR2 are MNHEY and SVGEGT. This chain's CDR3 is CASSPRGPRGIQYF. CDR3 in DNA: TGTGCCAGCAGTCCTCGGGGACCCCGGGGGATTCAGTACTTC.

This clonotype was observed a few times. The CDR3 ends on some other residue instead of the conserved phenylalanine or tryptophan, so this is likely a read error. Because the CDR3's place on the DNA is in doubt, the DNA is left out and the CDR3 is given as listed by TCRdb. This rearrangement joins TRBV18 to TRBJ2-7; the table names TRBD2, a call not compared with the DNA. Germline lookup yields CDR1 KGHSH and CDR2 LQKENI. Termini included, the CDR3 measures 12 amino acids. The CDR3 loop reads CASRGLGTSATL.

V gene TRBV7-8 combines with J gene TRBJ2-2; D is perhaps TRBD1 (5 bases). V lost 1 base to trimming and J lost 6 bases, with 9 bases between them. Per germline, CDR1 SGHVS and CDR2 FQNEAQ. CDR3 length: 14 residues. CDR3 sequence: CASSLVGVAGELFF. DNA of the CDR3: TGTGCCAGCAGCTTAGTAGGGGTCGCCGGGGAGCTGTTTTTT.

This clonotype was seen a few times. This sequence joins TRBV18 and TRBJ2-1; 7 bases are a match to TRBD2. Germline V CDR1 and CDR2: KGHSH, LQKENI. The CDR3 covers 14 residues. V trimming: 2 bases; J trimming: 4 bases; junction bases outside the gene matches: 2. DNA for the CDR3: TGTGCCAGCTCACCAAGCGGGGCTTACAATGAGCAGTTCTTC. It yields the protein CASSPSGAYNEQFF.

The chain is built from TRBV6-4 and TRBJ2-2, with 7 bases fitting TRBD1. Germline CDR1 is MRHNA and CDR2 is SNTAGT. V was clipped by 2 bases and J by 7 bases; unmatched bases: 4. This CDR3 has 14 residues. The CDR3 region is CASSDPTGDGELFF. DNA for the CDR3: TGTGCCAGCAGTGACCCCACAGGGGACGGGGAGCTGTTTTTT.

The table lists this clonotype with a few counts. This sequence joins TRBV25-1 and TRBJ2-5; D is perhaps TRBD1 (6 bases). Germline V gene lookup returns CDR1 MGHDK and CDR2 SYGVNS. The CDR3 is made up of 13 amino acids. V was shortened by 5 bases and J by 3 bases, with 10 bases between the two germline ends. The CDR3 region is CASSSRTEETQYF. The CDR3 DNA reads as TGTGCCAGCAGTTCGCGGACAGAAGAGACCCAGTACTTC.

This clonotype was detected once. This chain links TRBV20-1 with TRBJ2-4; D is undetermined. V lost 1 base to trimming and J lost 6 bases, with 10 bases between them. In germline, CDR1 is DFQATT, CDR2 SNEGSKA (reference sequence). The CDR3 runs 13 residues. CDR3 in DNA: TGCAGTGCTAGAGTGCCGAGCCTAAACATTCAGTACTTC. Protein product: CSARVPSLNIQYF.

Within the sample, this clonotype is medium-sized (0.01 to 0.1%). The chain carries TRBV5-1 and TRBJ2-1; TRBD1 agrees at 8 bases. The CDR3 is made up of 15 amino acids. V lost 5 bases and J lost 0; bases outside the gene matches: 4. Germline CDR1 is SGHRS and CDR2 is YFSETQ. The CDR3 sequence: CASSLTGGSYNEQFF. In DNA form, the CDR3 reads TGCGCCAGCAGTCTCACAGGGGGCTCCTACAATGAGCAGTTCTTC. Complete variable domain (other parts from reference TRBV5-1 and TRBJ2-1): KAGVTQTPRYLIKTRGQQVTLSCSPISGHRSVSWYQQTPGQGLQFLFEYFSETQRNKGNFPGRFSGRQFSNSRSEMNVSTLELGDSALYLCASSLTGGSYNEQFFGPGTRLTVL.

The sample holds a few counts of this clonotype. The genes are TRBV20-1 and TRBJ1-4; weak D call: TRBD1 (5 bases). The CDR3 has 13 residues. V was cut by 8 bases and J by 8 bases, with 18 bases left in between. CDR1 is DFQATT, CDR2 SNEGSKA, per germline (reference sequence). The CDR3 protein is CSSPGEFPEKLFF. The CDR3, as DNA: TGCAGTTCCCCGGGGGAGTTCCCAGAAAAACTGTTTTTT.

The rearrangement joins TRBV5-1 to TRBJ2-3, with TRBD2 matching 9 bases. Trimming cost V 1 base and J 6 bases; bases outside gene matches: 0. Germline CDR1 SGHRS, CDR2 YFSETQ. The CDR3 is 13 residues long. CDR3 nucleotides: TGCGCCAGCAGCTTGACTAGCGGGGATACGCAGTATTTT. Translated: CASSLTSGDTQYF. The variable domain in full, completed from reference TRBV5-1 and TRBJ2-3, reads KAGVTQTPRYLIKTRGQQVTLSCSPISGHRSVSWYQQTPGQGLQFLFEYFSETQRNKGNFPGRFSGRQFSNSRSEMNVSTLELGDSALYLCASSLTSGDTQYFGPGTRLTVL.

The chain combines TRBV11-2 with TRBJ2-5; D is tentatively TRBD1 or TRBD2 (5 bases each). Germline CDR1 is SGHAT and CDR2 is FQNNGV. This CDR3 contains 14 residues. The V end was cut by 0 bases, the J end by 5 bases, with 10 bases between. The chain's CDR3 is CASSLDPGSETQYF. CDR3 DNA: TGTGCCAGCAGCTTAGACCCAGGGAGTGAGACCCAGTACTTC.

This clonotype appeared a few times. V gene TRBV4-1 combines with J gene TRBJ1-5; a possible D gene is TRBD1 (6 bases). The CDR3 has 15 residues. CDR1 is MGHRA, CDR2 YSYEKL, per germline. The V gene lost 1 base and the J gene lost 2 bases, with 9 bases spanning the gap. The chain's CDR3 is CASSQGGGRNQPQHF. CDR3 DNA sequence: TGCGCCAGCAGCCAAGGTGGGGGGCGCAATCAGCCCCAGCATTTT.

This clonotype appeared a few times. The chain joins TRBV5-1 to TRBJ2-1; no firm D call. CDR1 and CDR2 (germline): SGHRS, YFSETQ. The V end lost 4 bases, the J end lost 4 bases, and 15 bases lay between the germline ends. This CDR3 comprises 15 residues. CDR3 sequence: CASSTQANPYNEQFF. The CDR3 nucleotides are TGCGCCAGCAGCACGCAGGCGAATCCTTACAATGAGCAGTTCTTC.

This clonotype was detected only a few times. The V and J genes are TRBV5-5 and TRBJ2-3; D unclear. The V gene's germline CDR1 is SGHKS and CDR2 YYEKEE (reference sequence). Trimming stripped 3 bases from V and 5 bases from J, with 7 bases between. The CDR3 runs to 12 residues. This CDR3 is CASSSFVDTQYF. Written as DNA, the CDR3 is TGTGCCAGCAGCTCCTTCGTAGATACGCAGTATTTT.

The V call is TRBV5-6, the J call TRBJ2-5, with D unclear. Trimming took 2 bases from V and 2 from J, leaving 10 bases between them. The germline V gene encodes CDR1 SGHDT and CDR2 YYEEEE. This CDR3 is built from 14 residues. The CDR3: CASSFGRAQETQYF. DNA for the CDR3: TGTGCCAGCAGCTTCGGAAGGGCACAAGAGACCCAGTACTTC.

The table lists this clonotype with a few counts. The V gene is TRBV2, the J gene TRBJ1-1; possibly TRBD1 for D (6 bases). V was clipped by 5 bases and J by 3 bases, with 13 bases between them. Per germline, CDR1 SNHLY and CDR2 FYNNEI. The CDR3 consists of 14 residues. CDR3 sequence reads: CASSQQGGDTEAFF. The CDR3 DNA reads TGTGCCAGCAGTCAACAGGGCGGAGACACTGAAGCTTTCTTT.